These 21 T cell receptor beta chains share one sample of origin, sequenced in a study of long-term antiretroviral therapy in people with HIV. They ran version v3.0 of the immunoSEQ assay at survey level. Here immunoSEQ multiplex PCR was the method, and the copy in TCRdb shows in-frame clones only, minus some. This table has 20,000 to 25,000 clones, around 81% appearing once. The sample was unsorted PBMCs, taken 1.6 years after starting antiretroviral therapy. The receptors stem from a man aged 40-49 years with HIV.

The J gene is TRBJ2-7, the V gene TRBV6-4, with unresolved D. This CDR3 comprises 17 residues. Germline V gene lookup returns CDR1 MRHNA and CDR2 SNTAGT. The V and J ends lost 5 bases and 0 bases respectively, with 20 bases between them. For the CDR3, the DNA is TGTGCCAGCAGTCTTCCCCCTAGAGGCCCGAGCTCCTACGAGCAGTACTTC. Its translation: CASSLPPRGPSSYEQYF.

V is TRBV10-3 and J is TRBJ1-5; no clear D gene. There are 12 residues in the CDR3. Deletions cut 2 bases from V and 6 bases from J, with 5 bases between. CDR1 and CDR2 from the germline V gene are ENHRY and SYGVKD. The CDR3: CAISELGQPQHF. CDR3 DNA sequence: TGTGCCATCAGTGAGCTTGGTCAGCCCCAGCATTTT.

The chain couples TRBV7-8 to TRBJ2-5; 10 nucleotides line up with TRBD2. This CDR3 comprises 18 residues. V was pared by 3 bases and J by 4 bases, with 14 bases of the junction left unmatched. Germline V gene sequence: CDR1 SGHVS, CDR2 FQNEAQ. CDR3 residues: CASSFPRGASGGRETQYF. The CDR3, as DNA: TGTGCCAGCAGCTTCCCCCGGGGGGCTAGCGGGGGTAGAGAGACCCAGTACTTC.

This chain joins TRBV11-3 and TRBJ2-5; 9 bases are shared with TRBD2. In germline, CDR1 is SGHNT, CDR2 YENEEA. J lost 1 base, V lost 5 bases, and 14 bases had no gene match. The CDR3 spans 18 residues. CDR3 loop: CASSLVGGSGRFQETQYF. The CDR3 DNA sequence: TGTGCCAGCAGCCTCGTGGGGGGTAGCGGGAGATTCCAAGAGACCCAGTACTTC.

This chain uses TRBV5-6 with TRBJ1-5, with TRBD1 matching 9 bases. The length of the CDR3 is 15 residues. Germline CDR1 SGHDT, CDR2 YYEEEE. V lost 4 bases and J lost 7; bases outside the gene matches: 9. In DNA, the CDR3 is TGTGCCAGCAGCGATATGGGACAGGGAGGCCAGCCCCAGCATTTT. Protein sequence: CASSDMGQGGQPQHF.

DNA of the CDR3: TGTGCCAGCAGTGAAAGGGGGAGAGGGGGCGGAGATGAAAAACTGTTTTTT. Protein sequence: CASSERGRGGGDEKLFF. The chain joins TRBV2 to TRBJ1-4; TRBD1 agrees at 7 bases. The V and J ends lost 2 bases and 6 bases, in that order; junction bases with no gene match: 12. This CDR3 is 17 amino acids long. Looked up from germline, CDR1 is SNHLY and CDR2 is FYNNEI.

The CDR3 nucleotides read TGCGCCAGCAGCTACGGGGCGAACACTGAAGCTTTCTTT. Protein: CASSYGANTEAFF. V gene TRBV5-1 combines with J gene TRBJ1-1, with D possibly TRBD1 on 5 matching bases. From germline, CDR1 is SGHRS and CDR2 YFSETQ. V lost 3 bases to trimming and J lost 1 base, with 7 bases between them. This CDR3 region has 13 residues.

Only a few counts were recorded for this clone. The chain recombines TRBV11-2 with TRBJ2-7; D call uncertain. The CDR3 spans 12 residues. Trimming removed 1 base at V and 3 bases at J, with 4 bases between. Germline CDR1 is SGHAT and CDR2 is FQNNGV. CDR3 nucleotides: TGTGCCAGCAGCTTAGCTTACTACGAGCAGTACTTC. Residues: CASSLAYYEQYF.

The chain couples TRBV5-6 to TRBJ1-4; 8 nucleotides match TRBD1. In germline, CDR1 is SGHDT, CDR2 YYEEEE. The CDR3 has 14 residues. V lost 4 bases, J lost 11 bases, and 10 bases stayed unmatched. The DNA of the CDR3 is TGTGCCAGCAGCCTACGGACAGGGAAGACCAAACTGTTTTTT. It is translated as CASSLRTGKTKLFF.

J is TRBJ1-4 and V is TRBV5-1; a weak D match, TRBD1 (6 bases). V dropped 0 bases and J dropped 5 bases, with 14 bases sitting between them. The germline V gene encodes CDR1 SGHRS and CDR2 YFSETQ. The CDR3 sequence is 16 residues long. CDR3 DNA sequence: TGCGCCAGCAGCTTGGCCGGGGGCGCGTTGAATGAAAAACTGTTTTTT. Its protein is CASSLAGGALNEKLFF.

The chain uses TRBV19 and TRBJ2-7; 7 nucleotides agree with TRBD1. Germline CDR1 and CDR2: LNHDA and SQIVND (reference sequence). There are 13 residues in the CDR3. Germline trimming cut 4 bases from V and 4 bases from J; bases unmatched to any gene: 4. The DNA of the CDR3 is TGTGCCAGTAGTACAGGGGGTTATTACGAGCAGTACTTC. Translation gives CASSTGGYYEQYF.

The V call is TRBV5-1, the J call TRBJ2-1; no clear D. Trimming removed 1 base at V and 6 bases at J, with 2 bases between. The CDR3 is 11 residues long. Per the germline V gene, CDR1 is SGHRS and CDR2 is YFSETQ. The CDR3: CASSLSNEQFF. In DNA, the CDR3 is TGCGCCAGCAGCTTGAGCAATGAGCAGTTCTTC.

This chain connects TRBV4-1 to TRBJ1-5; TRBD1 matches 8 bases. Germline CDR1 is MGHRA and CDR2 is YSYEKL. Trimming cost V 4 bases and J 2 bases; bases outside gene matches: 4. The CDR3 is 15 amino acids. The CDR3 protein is CASSLQTGGNQPQHF. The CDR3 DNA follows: TGCGCCAGCAGCCTCCAGACAGGGGGCAATCAGCCCCAGCATTTT.

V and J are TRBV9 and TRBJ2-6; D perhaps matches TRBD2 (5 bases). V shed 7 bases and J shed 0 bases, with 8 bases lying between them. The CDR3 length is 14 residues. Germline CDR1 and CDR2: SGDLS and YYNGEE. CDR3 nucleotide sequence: TGTGCCAGCGAGAGGGCCTCTGGGGCCAACGTCCTGACTTTC. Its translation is CASERASGANVLTF.

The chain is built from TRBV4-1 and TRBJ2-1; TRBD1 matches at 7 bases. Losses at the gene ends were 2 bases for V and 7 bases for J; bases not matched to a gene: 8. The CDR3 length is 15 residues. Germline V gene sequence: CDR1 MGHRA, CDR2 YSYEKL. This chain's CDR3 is CASSQLQGMKNEQFF. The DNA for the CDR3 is TGCGCCAGCAGCCAACTACAGGGGATGAAGAATGAGCAGTTCTTC.

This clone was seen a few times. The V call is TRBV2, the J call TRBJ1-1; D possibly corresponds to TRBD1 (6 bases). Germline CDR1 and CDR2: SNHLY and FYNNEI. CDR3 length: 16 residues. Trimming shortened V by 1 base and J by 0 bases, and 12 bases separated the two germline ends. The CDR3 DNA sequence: TGTGCCAGCAGTGAAGGGCAGGGGTATTTGAACACTGAAGCTTTCTTT. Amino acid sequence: CASSEGQGYLNTEAFF.

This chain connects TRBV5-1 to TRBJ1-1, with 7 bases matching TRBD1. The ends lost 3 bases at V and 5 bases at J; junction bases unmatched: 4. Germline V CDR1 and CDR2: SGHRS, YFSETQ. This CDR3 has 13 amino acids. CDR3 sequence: CASSWDSGTEAFF. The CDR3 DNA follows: TGCGCCAGCAGCTGGGACAGTGGGACTGAAGCTTTCTTT.

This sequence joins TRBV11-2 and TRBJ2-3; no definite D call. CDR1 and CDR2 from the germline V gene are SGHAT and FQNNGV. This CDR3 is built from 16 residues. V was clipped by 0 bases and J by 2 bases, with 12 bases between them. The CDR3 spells CASSLDSRAYTDTQYF. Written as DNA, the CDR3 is TGTGCCAGCAGCTTAGACAGCCGCGCTTACACAGATACGCAGTATTTT. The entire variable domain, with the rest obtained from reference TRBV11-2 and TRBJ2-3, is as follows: EAGVAQSPRYKIIEKRQSVAFWCNPISGHATLYWYQQILGQGPKLLIQFQNNGVVDDSQLPKDRFSAERLKGVDSTLKIQPAKLEDSAVYLCASSLDSRAYTDTQYFGPGTRLTVL.

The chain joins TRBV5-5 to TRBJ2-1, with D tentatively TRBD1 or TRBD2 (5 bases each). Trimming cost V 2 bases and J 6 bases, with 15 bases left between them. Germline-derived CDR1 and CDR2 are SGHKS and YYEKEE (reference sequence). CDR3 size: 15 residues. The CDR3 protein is CASSLAGDPTNEQFF. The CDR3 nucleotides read TGTGCCAGCAGCTTAGCCGGGGACCCTACCAATGAGCAGTTCTTC.

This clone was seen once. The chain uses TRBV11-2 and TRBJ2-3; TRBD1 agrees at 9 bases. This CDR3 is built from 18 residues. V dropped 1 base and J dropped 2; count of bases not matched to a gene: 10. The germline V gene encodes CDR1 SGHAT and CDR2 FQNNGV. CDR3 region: CASSLVYGGQGYTDTQYF. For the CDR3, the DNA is TGTGCCAGCAGCTTAGTCTATGGGGGACAGGGTTACACAGATACGCAGTATTTT.

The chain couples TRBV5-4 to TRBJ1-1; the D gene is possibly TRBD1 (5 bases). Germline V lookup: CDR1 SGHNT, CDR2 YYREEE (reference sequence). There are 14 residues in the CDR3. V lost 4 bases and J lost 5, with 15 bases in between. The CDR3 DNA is TGTGCCAGCAGCCAATTCCAGGGAGGGACTGAAGCTTTCTTT. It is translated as CASSQFQGGTEAFF.